This TCR beta chain was identified in a study of regulatory and conventional T cells in RAG deficiency. Study-level findings and limits: Compared with controls, unique Treg TCR beta sequences dropped roughly 96-fold in Omenn syndrome and CID/AS. These Omenn syndrome Treg sorts may hold peripherally activated cells instead.

Measured with immunoSEQ multiplex PCR; TCRdb has only the in-frame clones, and not every one. Of more than 30,000 clones detected, just under 90% appear once; the ten largest clones hold under 5.5%. Regarding this clone: What it recognizes is unknown.

CDR1 and CDR2 from the germline V gene are SGHVS and FNYEAQ. V dropped 8 bases and J dropped 5; count of bases not matched to a gene: 9. This CDR3 has 16 residues. In addition, the sample was reused for a study of regulatory T cells. That report notes: Primers: 52 TRBV forward and 13 TRBJ reverse.

Source material: CD8+ T cells sorted from blood. The clonotype comes from a human donor in good health. V and J are TRBV7-6 and TRBJ2-2; TRBD2 matches at 12 bases. The CDR3 protein is CASGSTSGSSTGELFF. CDR3 in DNA: TGTGCCAGCGGATCGACTAGCGGGAGTTCTACCGGGGAGCTGTTTTTT.